This T cell receptor (beta chain) was profiled in a study of graft-versus-host responses after intestinal transplantation. Study-wide background: Isolated intestinal, liver-intestinal, or multivisceral transplants had been given to the recipients. The study gave all recipients anti-thymocyte globulin induction, then tacrolimus and steroids for three to four years.

Germline V gene sequence: CDR1 MNHEY, CDR2 SVGAGI. This CDR3 contains 12 residues. Overall study results and limits: After transplant, early declines in HvG clones were associated with peak levels of circulating GvH clones. GvH clones detected in recipient marrow included some appearing first in ileum or blood.

Notes on this clone: Its specificity is unknown. Its ends do not fully match the called genes, so a read error is possible.

The method was immunoSEQ multiplex PCR; TCRdb's version includes in-frame clones alone and lacks a portion of them. This sample has tens of thousands of clones; roughly nine tenths occur once, and the top ten carry about 1.7%. The V call is TRBV6-5, the J call TRBJ1-2; TRBD1 matches 8 bases. The sequenced sample was unstimulated CD8+ T cells sorted from spleen or lymph node cells, obtained before transplant. The source is a human donor who was the organ donor for an intestinal transplant. The CDR3 nucleotides read TGTGCCGGCAGGATAGGGACAGGCGGCTACACCTTC. Its translation is CAGRIGTGGYTF.